Each of the 13 T cell receptor beta chains below was sequenced from the same sample in a study of metastatic and nonmetastatic thyroid tumors. Patients were all untreated before their thyroid surgery. TCRdb reassembled clones from the PCR reads with MiXCR. The sample lists fewer than 35,000 clones, 9.5% to 14% occurring once. The material sequenced was blood. Receptors were obtained from a female donor with papillary thyroid cancer or a benign thyroid nodule (not recorded which). Some clones in this sample may be carry-over from other donors' samples.

The table lists this clone with many counts. Other DNA sequences in this sample translate to the same CDR3. This chain links TRBV12-3 or TRBV12-4 with TRBJ2-1; perhaps TRBD1 as D (5 bases). The CDR3 extends over 15 amino acids. V lost 3 bases to trimming and J lost 0 bases, with 9 bases between them. The CDR3 DNA reads TGTGCCAGCAGTTTTGGGCAGGGCTCCTACAATGAGCAGTTCTTC. It specifies CASSFGQGSYNEQFF.

About this clone itself: The junction differs from germline at one of its ends, possibly a read error. The chain recombines TRBV15 with TRBJ2-5; tentative D call: TRBD2 (5 bases). This CDR3 is built from 15 residues. Per the germline V gene, CDR1 is LNHNV and CDR2 is YYDKDF (reference sequence). This chain's CDR3 is CATIPWTSYQETQHF. The CDR3 nucleotides are TGTGCCACCATCCCCTGGACTTCCTACCAAGAGACCCAGCACTTC.

Ten or more counts support this clone. Other DNA sequences in this specimen translate into the identical CDR3. V is TRBV7-2 and J is TRBJ1-4; the D is unclear. V was trimmed by 1 base and J by 8 bases, leaving 8 bases between them. This CDR3 region has 13 residues. Looked up from germline, CDR1 is SGHTA and CDR2 is FQGNSA. The CDR3 is CASSLGEGEKLFF. The DNA for the CDR3 is TGTGCCAGCAGCTTAGGGGAAGGGGAAAAACTGTTTTTT.

This clone showed up many times. The chain uses TRBV12-3 or TRBV12-4 and TRBJ2-7; D is undetermined. V was pared by 7 bases and J by 2 bases, with 18 bases between. The CDR3 sequence is 15 residues long. The CDR3 loop reads CASIPTRPLPYEQYF. CDR3 DNA: TGTGCCAGCATTCCTACCCGCCCTCTCCCCTACGAGCAGTACTTC.

This clone showed up many times. Written as DNA, the CDR3 is TGTGCCAGCAGCCCCCACTCACGGACTAGCGGCCTAGGGAATGAGCAGTTCTTC. Its protein product is CASSPHSRTSGLGNEQFF. V gene TRBV12-3 or TRBV12-4 combines with J gene TRBJ2-1, with 10 bases fitting TRBD2. CDR3 size: 18 residues. V was clipped by 6 bases and J by 7 bases; unmatched bases: 18.

This clone was counted ten times or more. This chain links TRBV20-1 with TRBJ2-7, with 8 nucleotides matching TRBD1. The CDR3 is 13 residues long. The J segment lost 6 bases and the V segment lost 6 bases, leaving 10 bases of the junction unmatched. The germline gives CDR1 DFQATT, CDR2 SNEGSKA (reference sequence). Here the CDR3 DNA reads TGCAGTGCAGCTGGACAGGGAGAAGTCGAGCAGTACTTC. Protein product: CSAAGQGEVEQYF.

Ten or more counts support this clone. This chain joins TRBV6-1 and TRBJ2-3; 7 bases are a match to TRBD1. J was trimmed by 2 bases and V by 5 bases; bases with no gene match: 10. This CDR3 has 16 residues. Germline V gene data show CDR1 as MNHNS and CDR2 as SASEGT. The CDR3 spells CASSTTGDTLTDTQYF. CDR3 sequence (DNA): TGTGCCAGCAGTACAACAGGGGACACCCTCACAGATACGCAGTATTTT.

This clone was seen ten or more times. The chain couples TRBV3-1 to TRBJ2-2; D might be TRBD2 (6 bases). Germline loops: CDR1 LGHDT, CDR2 YNNKEL (reference sequence). This CDR3 is built from 16 residues. Deletions cut 0 bases from V and 5 bases from J, with 13 bases between. The CDR3 nucleotides are TGTGCCAGCAGCCAAGATAGGGGAGGCCCTACCGGGGAGCTGTTTTTT. The encoded protein is CASSQDRGGPTGELFF.

This clone was observed many times. This may come from a read error, since a much larger clone is one base off. The chain uses TRBV5-6 and TRBJ2-3, with 7 bases lining up with TRBD1. Germline V gives CDR1 SGHDT, CDR2 YYEEEE. This CDR3 has 15 amino acids. Losses at the gene ends were 6 bases for V and 5 bases for J; bases not matched to a gene: 12. CDR3 region: CASNPFDRVGDTQYF. The CDR3 region has the DNA TGTGCCAGCAACCCCTTCGACAGGGTGGGAGATACGCAGTATTTT.

This clone came up many times. The V gene is TRBV28, the J gene TRBJ2-7, with D perhaps TRBD1 (6 bases). CDR3 length: 16 amino acids. Looked up from germline, CDR1 is MDHEN and CDR2 is SYDVKM. The V end was cut by 6 bases, the J end by 2 bases, with 20 bases between. The CDR3 DNA is TGTGCCAGCAGAACCTCCCGGTCAGGGGTACCCTACGAGCAGTACTTC. This encodes CASRTSRSGVPYEQYF.

A few counts support this clone. No conserved phenylalanine or tryptophan ends this CDR3, so it is likely a read error. This chain uses TRBV28 with TRBJ1-6; possible D gene TRBD1, 5 bases. Germline CDR1 MDHEN, CDR2 SYDVKM. The CDR3 is 14 residues long. The CDR3 reads CTSSLRGVGSPLHL. CDR3 in DNA: TGTACCAGCAGTTTAAGAGGGGTCGGTTCCCCCCTCCACCTT.

This clone was counted ten times or more. The chain recombines TRBV2 with TRBJ2-7; D ambiguous. The CDR3 covers 12 residues. The germline V and J ends were trimmed by 5 bases and 3 bases, with 8 bases remaining between them. Germline values: CDR1 SNHLY, CDR2 FYNNEI. Here the CDR3 reads CASSPSGYEQYF. CDR3 coding DNA: TGTGCCAGCAGTCCTTCGGGCTACGAGCAGTACTTC. Together with reference TRBV2 and TRBJ2-7, the CDR3 gives the full variable domain: EPEVTQTPSHQVTQMGQEVILRCVPISNHLYFYWYRQILGQKVEFLVSFYNNEISEKSEIFDDQFSVERPDGSNFTLKIRSTKLEDSAMYFCASSPSGYEQYFGPGTRLTVT.

The table lists this clone with many counts. A single base separates this from a much larger clone, so it may be a read error. The rearrangement joins TRBV20-1 to TRBJ1-1, with D perhaps TRBD1 (5 bases). There are 16 residues in the CDR3. V lost 1 base, J lost 0 bases, and 15 bases lay in between. Germline CDR1 DFQATT, CDR2 SNEGSKA (reference sequence). CDR3 sequence: CSARVLGDLLNTEAFF. The CDR3 nucleotides are TGCAGTGCTAGAGTTTTAGGGGATCTCCTGAACACTGAAGCTTTCTTT.